This passage covers 17 T cell receptor beta chains from one sample sequenced in a study of CD4 T cells in relation to SARS-CoV-2 and coronaviruses. TCRdb keeps only in-frame clones here, not all; method: immunoSEQ multiplex PCR. The repertoire has around 18,000 clones, about 68% of them found once; the top ten carry roughly 31%. These TCRs are of unknown antigen specificity. Unexposed donor CD4+ T cells date from about 2011-2018, before the COVID-19 pandemic. The cells were cultured for about ten days before CD4+ T cells were isolated. The sample comprised CD4+ T cells from PBMCs, cultured in vitro. The receptors derive from a human donor in good health.

This sequence joins TRBV27 and TRBJ1-1; D not resolved. Germline V CDR1 and CDR2: MNHEY, SMNVEV (reference sequence). This CDR3 has 13 residues. Trimming took 6 bases from V and 3 from J, leaving 11 bases between them. Here the CDR3 DNA reads TGTGCCAGCAGCCTTACCCGGGACACTGAAGCTTTCTTT. As protein: CASSLTRDTEAFF.

This clone showed up just a few times. V gene TRBV28 combines with J gene TRBJ1-1; D ambiguous. This CDR3 spans 14 amino acids. Trimming removed 4 bases at V and 1 base at J, with 10 bases between. Germline values: CDR1 MDHEN, CDR2 SYDVKM. CDR3 bases: TGTGCCAGCAGTTCGACGGCAGAGAACACTGAAGCTTTCTTT. Encoded protein: CASSSTAENTEAFF.

The V gene is TRBV24-1, the J gene TRBJ2-2; D might be TRBD1 or TRBD2, each matching 5 bases. V was trimmed by 4 bases and J by 3 bases, leaving 11 bases between them. Looked up from germline, CDR1 is KGHDR and CDR2 is SFDVKD. The CDR3 has 15 amino acids. This CDR3 reads CATSDRGPYTGELFF. The DNA of the CDR3 is TGTGCCACCAGTGACCGGGGACCCTACACCGGGGAGCTGTTTTTT.

The chain joins TRBV14 to TRBJ1-1; weak D call: TRBD1 (6 bases). The CDR3 loop spans 14 amino acids. V shed 3 bases and J shed 3 bases, with 11 bases lying between them. Germline values: CDR1 SGHDN, CDR2 FVKESK. CDR3 sequence: CASSQPGAYTEAFF. For the CDR3, the DNA is TGTGCCAGCAGCCAGCCGGGGGCGTACACTGAAGCTTTCTTT.

The V and J genes are TRBV12-5 and TRBJ2-2; D ambiguous. Germline V gene lookup returns CDR1 LGHNT and CDR2 FRNRAP. The V gene lost 1 base and the J gene lost 4 bases, with 4 bases spanning the gap. The CDR3 consists of 13 residues. The chain's CDR3 is CASGLGSTGELFF. The CDR3 nucleotides read TGTGCTAGTGGTTTGGGTAGCACCGGGGAGCTGTTTTTT.

CDR3 nucleotides: TGTGCCAGTAGTAAACCAGGGACATTGAACACTGAAGCTTTCTTT. It specifies CASSKPGTLNTEAFF. The chain recombines TRBV19 with TRBJ1-1; weak D call: TRBD1 (6 bases). Trimming removed 4 bases from V and 0 bases from J, with 12 bases in between. This CDR3 comprises 15 residues. Looked up from germline, CDR1 is LNHDA and CDR2 is SQIVND (reference sequence).

The chain has TRBV2 and TRBJ1-1; possibly TRBD1 for D (6 bases). The CDR3 extends over 14 amino acids. Trimming stripped 8 bases from V and 5 bases from J, with 18 bases between. Germline-derived CDR1 and CDR2 are SNHLY and FYNNEI. DNA for the CDR3: TGTGCCAGCGGAGAACAGGGTGTCGCGACTGAAGCTTTCTTT. Encoded protein: CASGEQGVATEAFF. The full variable domain, its missing parts supplied by reference TRBV2 and TRBJ1-1, is EPEVTQTPSHQVTQMGQEVILRCVPISNHLYFYWYRQILGQKVEFLVSFYNNEISEKSEIFDDQFSVERPDGSNFTLKIRSTKLEDSAMYFCASGEQGVATEAFFGQGTRLTVV.

The V gene is TRBV11-2, the J gene TRBJ2-3; perhaps D is TRBD1 or TRBD2 (6 bases each). From germline, CDR1 is SGHAT and CDR2 FQNNGV. V lost 1 base and J lost 2, with 10 bases in between. The CDR3 contains 15 residues. CDR3 sequence: CASSLVRGVTDTQYF. The CDR3 bases are TGTGCCAGCAGCTTAGTTAGGGGGGTCACAGATACGCAGTATTTT.

This sequence joins TRBV5-1 and TRBJ2-1; possibly TRBD1 for D (5 bases). Germline V lookup: CDR1 SGHRS, CDR2 YFSETQ. CDR3 length: 14 amino acids. V lost 1 base to trimming and J lost 7 bases, with 12 bases between them. Here the CDR3 reads CASSLWGWSNEQFF. The CDR3 bases are TGCGCCAGCAGCTTGTGGGGCTGGAGTAATGAGCAGTTCTTC.

This clone was seen a few times. The rearrangement uses TRBV2 and TRBJ1-2; D is ambiguous. The CDR3 totals 15 residues. Germline CDR1 and CDR2: SNHLY and FYNNEI. V lost 0 bases and J lost 6, with 14 bases in between. The CDR3 DNA sequence: TGTGCCAGCAGTGAAGCTAATGCAGGCCGGGATGGCTACACCTTC. Its protein product is CASSEANAGRDGYTF.

This clone was picked up one time. The chain joins TRBV19 to TRBJ1-5, with D possibly being TRBD1 (6 bases). The V gene lost 4 bases and the J gene lost 4 bases, with 23 bases spanning the gap. This CDR3 comprises 18 residues. Per germline, CDR1 LNHDA and CDR2 SQIVND (reference sequence). Written as DNA, the CDR3 is TGTGCCAGTAGTAGGAATAGACCCGGACAGTTTGGGAATCAGCCCCAGCATTTT. The encoded protein is CASSRNRPGQFGNQPQHF. The whole variable domain, filled in from reference TRBV19 and TRBJ1-5, reads DGGITQSPKYLFRKEGQNVTLSCEQNLNHDAMYWYRQDPGQGLRLIYYSQIVNDFQKGDIAEGYSVSREKKESFPLTVTSAQKNPTAFYLCASSRNRPGQFGNQPQHFGDGTRLSIL.

The count of this clone is one. CDR3 coding DNA: TGTGCCAGCAGCATCAGCTCAATAGCGGGAGGTGGGAATGAGCAGTTCTTC. Residues: CASSISSIAGGGNEQFF. The genes are TRBV11-2 and TRBJ2-1, with TRBD2 identical over 10 bases. J gave up 7 bases and V 5 bases, and 14 bases lay outside the gene matches. CDR3 length: 17 residues. From germline, CDR1 is SGHAT and CDR2 FQNNGV. The full variable domain, with the rest looked up from reference TRBV11-2 and TRBJ2-1, is EAGVAQSPRYKIIEKRQSVAFWCNPISGHATLYWYQQILGQGPKLLIQFQNNGVVDDSQLPKDRFSAERLKGVDSTLKIQPAKLEDSAVYLCASSISSIAGGGNEQFFGPGTRLTVL.

J is TRBJ1-1 and V is TRBV7-2, with D possibly TRBD1 on 5 matching bases. This CDR3 is 16 amino acids long. The V end lost 0 bases, the J end lost 2 bases, and 13 bases lay between the germline ends. CDR1 SGHTA and CDR2 FQGNSA come from the germline V gene. CDR3 loop: CASSLAGGVRNTEAFF. CDR3 nucleotides: TGTGCCAGCAGCTTAGCGGGAGGGGTGAGAAACACTGAAGCTTTCTTT.

This chain joins TRBV2 and TRBJ1-1; D ambiguous. Trimming left V 7 bases short and J 1 base short, with 10 bases between. The CDR3 totals 13 residues. The germline CDR1 and CDR2 sequences are SNHLY and FYNNEI. CDR3 nucleotide sequence: TGTGCCAGCACGAGCATACCGAACACTGAAGCTTTCTTT. Translated, it gives CASTSIPNTEAFF.

The chain recombines TRBV5-8 with TRBJ1-6, with D perhaps matching TRBD1 (6 bases). Germline CDR1 and CDR2: SGHTS and YDEGEE. Trimming took off 0 bases at V and 5 bases at J, with 15 bases between the two ends. This CDR3 has 17 amino acids. CDR3 bases: TGTGCCAGCAGCTTGGACTTCGGTACAGGGAATAATTCACCCCTCCACTTT. Residues: CASSLDFGTGNNSPLHF.

V usage is TRBV6-5 and J usage is TRBJ2-5; a weak D match, TRBD2 (6 bases). This CDR3 is built from 15 residues. V dropped 6 bases and J dropped 4 bases, with 18 bases sitting between them. Germline assignment: CDR1 MNHEY and CDR2 SVGAGI. CDR3 region: CASSLTRQRRETQYF. The CDR3 nucleotides read TGTGCCAGCAGCTTGACTAGACAAAGGCGAGAGACCCAGTACTTC.

This chain joins TRBV7-3 and TRBJ2-7, with D perhaps TRBD1 (5 bases). The V end lost 1 base, the J end lost 5 bases, and 18 bases lay between the germline ends. Germline CDR1 reads SGHTA; CDR2 reads FQGTGA. CDR3 length: 16 residues. The CDR3 DNA reads as TGTGCCAGCAGCTTAAGTGGGGTGGGGTGGGGCCACGAGCAGTACTTC. Translating gives CASSLSGVGWGHEQYF.